The rows below give T cell receptor beta chains drawn from one sample of a study of shared T cell receptors in the human thymus. The data were produced by immunoSEQ multiplex PCR, yet TCRdb's version contains in-frame clones alone and is incomplete. There are roughly 660,000 clones in the sample; around 89% occur only once, and 0.0095% to 0.013% lies in the top ten. The same sample was also used in a study of human thymus T cells.

Material: thymocytes. Receptor source: a boy less than two years old with a congenital heart defect. The CDR3 runs from the conserved cysteine through the conserved F or W. The D gene is left open where the match is weak. Size is omitted from some rows. Given values are once, few, many or a class for expanded clones.

j_call: TRBJ1-4; d_call: -; v_call: TRBV5-4; clone_size: -; cdr3_nt: TGTGCCAGCGCGGGCAGCACTAGGGAAAAACTGTTTTTT; cdr3_aa: CASAGSTREKLFF
j_call: TRBJ1-5; d_call: TRBD1; v_call: TRBV5-4; clone_size: -; cdr3_nt: TGTGCCAGCAGCTCCGACAGGGATCAGCCCCAGCATTTT; cdr3_aa: CASSSDRDQPQHF
j_call: TRBJ1-2; d_call: -; v_call: TRBV30; clone_size: -; cdr3_nt: TGTGCCTGGAGTGAGGGGCTGGTACGGGAGGGAGACTATGGCTACACCTTC; cdr3_aa: CAWSEGLVREGDYGYTF
j_call: TRBJ2-7; d_call: -; v_call: TRBV27; clone_size: -; cdr3_nt: TGTGCCAGCAGTAGGGGCCCGGTGATGGGCGAGCAGTACTTC; cdr3_aa: CASSRGPVMGEQYF
j_call: TRBJ2-7; d_call: TRBD2; v_call: TRBV7-2; clone_size: -; cdr3_nt: TGTGCCAGCAGCCCGGGGAGGGAGGGCTACGAGCAGTACTTC; cdr3_aa: CASSPGREGYEQYF
j_call: TRBJ2-7; d_call: -; v_call: TRBV6-5; clone_size: -; cdr3_nt: TGTGCCAGCAACGCGACAGGGAGGTCCTACGAGCAGTACTTC; cdr3_aa: CASNATGRSYEQYF
j_call: TRBJ2-7; d_call: -; v_call: TRBV30; clone_size: -; cdr3_nt: TGTGCCTGGAGTGCGGCGGCCCGGGGTCTGTACGAGCAGTACTTC; cdr3_aa: CAWSAAARGLYEQYF
j_call: TRBJ2-1; d_call: TRBD1; v_call: TRBV2; clone_size: -; cdr3_nt: TGTGCCAGCAGTCAGACAGGGGGCCCGCCCCTGGGGGACAATGAGCAGTTCTTC; cdr3_aa: CASSQTGGPPLGDNEQFF
j_call: TRBJ1-4; d_call: TRBD1; v_call: TRBV5-1; clone_size: -; cdr3_nt: TGCGCCAGCAGCCCTTCCCCGGGACAGGGGGTGGCGGTCAGTGAAAAACTGTTTTTT; cdr3_aa: CASSPSPGQGVAVSEKLFF
j_call: TRBJ2-3; d_call: -; v_call: TRBV9; clone_size: -; cdr3_nt: TGTGCCAGCAACCCAGGCACAGATACGCAGTATTTT; cdr3_aa: CASNPGTDTQYF
j_call: TRBJ2-7; d_call: TRBD1; v_call: TRBV4-2; clone_size: once; cdr3_nt: TGTGCCAGCAGCCGCGTGTCGGGACAGGGGGCGCGTGAGCAGTACTTC; cdr3_aa: CASSRVSGQGAREQYF